This TCR beta chain was identified in a study of cytomegalovirus exposure and HLA in healthy donors. Study observations and caveats: It was only CMV serostatus that was available as immune exposure information. There were several of the most significant clusters that appeared linked to common viral pathogens in a later analysis. From TCR beta sequences, most subjects' HLA-A and HLA-B alleles were reportedly predicted accurately.

The V and J ends lost 5 bases and 2 bases, in that order; junction bases with no gene match: 5. The CDR3 contains 14 residues. Germline V gives CDR1 KGHSH, CDR2 LQKENI. It was with 60 Vbeta and 13 Jbeta primers that the PCR ran. Sequencing used immunoSEQ multiplex PCR; TCRdb keeps in-frame clones, though not all of them. In the table there are about 140,000 clones, over 75% of which are singletons. As for this clone: Antigen specificity is unknown.

The sequencing sample was made of PBMCs. The chain is built from TRBV18 and TRBJ2-7; 8 bases fit TRBD1. This receptor was taken from a man aged 50-60 years in good health and CMV-seronegative. The CDR3 DNA is TGTGCCAGCTCAGACAGGGGATTCACCTACGAGCAGTACTTC. It translates to CASSDRGFTYEQYF.